These 5 T cell receptor beta chains came from one sample sequenced in a study of blood T cell repertoires in COVID-19. Data came from immunoSEQ multiplex PCR; TCRdb stores just in-frame clones and leaves some out. The sample contains fewer than 400,000 clones, more than 75% of which appear only once. Sequencing was performed on PBMCs or T cells enriched from blood (not recorded which). The receptors derive from a man aged 30 to 39 who had recovered from COVID-19.

V and J are TRBV30 and TRBJ2-1; 12 bases are a match to TRBD1. The CDR3 spans 13 residues. The J segment lost 8 bases and the V segment lost 5 bases, leaving 4 bases of the junction unmatched. The germline V gene has CDR1 GTSNPN and CDR2 SVGIG (reference sequence). The DNA of the CDR3 is TGTGCCTGGGGGACAGGGGGCATCGATGAGCAGTTCTTC. Translating gives CAWGTGGIDEQFF.

The genes are TRBV7-9 and TRBJ2-5; the D gene is possibly TRBD1 (6 bases). V was pared by 2 bases and J by 5 bases, with 18 bases between. Germline-derived CDR1 and CDR2 are SEHNR and FQNEAQ (reference sequence). The CDR3 is 16 amino acids. This CDR3 is CASSLLLETGGETQYF. The CDR3, as DNA: TGTGCCAGCAGCTTATTACTGGAGACAGGCGGCGAGACCCAGTACTTC.

The gene calls are TRBV30 and TRBJ1-5, with a tentative D call TRBD1 (6 bases). V lost 5 bases, J lost 4 bases, and 12 bases lay in between. The CDR3 extends over 13 amino acids. Germline loops: CDR1 GTSNPN, CDR2 SVGIG (reference sequence). CDR3 region: CAWAKQGNQPQHF. CDR3 nucleotides: TGTGCCTGGGCAAAGCAGGGGAATCAGCCCCAGCATTTT.

V usage is TRBV30 and J usage is TRBJ2-1; TRBD2 matches at 8 bases. Germline CDR1 and CDR2: GTSNPN and SVGIG (reference sequence). Trimming cost V 4 bases and J 6 bases; bases outside gene matches: 5. There are 13 residues in the CDR3. CDR3 amino acids: CAWNTGTSNEQFF. The CDR3 coding sequence is TGTGCCTGGAATACCGGGACTAGCAATGAGCAGTTCTTC.

The chain carries TRBV7-2 and TRBJ2-1; D possibly corresponds to TRBD1 (5 bases). V was clipped by 4 bases and J by 7 bases, with 20 bases between them. The CDR3 extends over 16 amino acids. Per the germline V gene, CDR1 is SGHTA and CDR2 is FQGNSA. CDR3 amino acids: CASSSYRKLPKNEQFF. The DNA for the CDR3 is TGTGCCAGCAGCTCCTACAGGAAGCTCCCCAAGAATGAGCAGTTCTTC.